Below are 25 T cell receptor beta chains sequenced from a single sample in a study of CD8 T cells in Susac syndrome. RNA in amounts of about 0.5 to 1 ug was reverse transcribed with random hexamers. Each CDR3 protein is one row after TCRdb ran MiXCR on the immunoSEQ multiplex PCR reads. The sample has approximately 180,000 distinct CDR3 sequences; 90% to 96% are singletons. Material: CD4+ T cells from PBMCs. These receptors originate from a human donor with multiple sclerosis.

This clonotype appeared a single time. The chain employs TRBV15 and TRBJ2-3; D is uncertain. Between the trimmed V and J ends, which lost 0 bases and 4 bases, there was a span of 14 bases. CDR3 length: 16 amino acids. The germline gives CDR1 LNHNV, CDR2 YYDKDF (reference sequence). The CDR3 bases are TGTGCCACCAGCAGAGATCCGGGCTTAGGTTCAGATACGCAGTATTTT. As protein: CATSRDPGLGSDTQYF.

The chain links TRBV12-3 or TRBV12-4 to TRBJ1-1; 10 bases match TRBD1. The trim removed 4 bases at V and 1 base at J, leaving 6 bases unmatched. The CDR3 has 16 amino acids. DNA for the CDR3: TGTGCCAGCAGTTCAGACAGGGGGCTGTGGAACACTGAAGCTTTCTTT. Its translation is CASSSDRGLWNTEAFF.

This chain joins TRBV20-1 and TRBJ1-1; D gene unclear. CDR1 and CDR2 from the germline V gene are DFQATT and SNEGSKA (reference sequence). The CDR3 sequence is 12 residues long. With 6 bases removed from V and 9 bases from J, the gap between germline ends came to 17 bases. The CDR3 coding sequence is TGCAGTGCGGACCCCCGGGGTGACCAAGCTTTCTTT. It is translated as CSADPRGDQAFF.

The CDR3 protein is CASSPLSTSGGARYEQYF. In nucleotides, the CDR3 is TGTGCCAGCAGCCCATTGTCAACTAGCGGGGGGGCCCGGTACGAGCAGTACTTC. The rearrangement uses TRBV11-2 and TRBJ2-7, with 13 positions matching TRBD2. This CDR3 is 18 amino acids long. After removal of 5 bases from V and 4 bases from J, the junction contained 14 bases not matched to a gene. CDR1 and CDR2 from the germline V gene are SGHAT and FQNNGV.

This clonotype was seen a single time. This chain links TRBV3-1 with TRBJ1-1; no clear D gene. The germline V gene encodes CDR1 LGHDT and CDR2 YNNKEL (reference sequence). The CDR3 runs 13 residues. With 4 bases removed from V and 6 bases from J, the gap between germline ends came to 12 bases. CDR3 DNA: TGTGCCAGCAGCCGGCGGGCAGAAGCTGAAGCTTTCTTT. Translated: CASSRRAEAEAFF.

The rearrangement uses TRBV20-1 and TRBJ2-5, with TRBD2 matching 10 bases. The CDR3 contains 15 residues. V dropped 6 bases and J dropped 5; count of bases not matched to a gene: 12. Germline CDR1 DFQATT, CDR2 SNEGSKA (reference sequence). CDR3 nucleotide sequence: TGCAGTGCCCCCCGGGCTAGCGGGGGTCAGGAGACCCAGTACTTC. It specifies CSAPRASGGQETQYF.

The DNA of the CDR3 is TGTGCCAGCGGCCGGGACGGAGAGACCCAGTACTTC. Translation: CASGRDGETQYF. The chain joins TRBV12-3 or TRBV12-4 to TRBJ2-5, with D possibly called TRBD1 or TRBD2 (5 bases each). The CDR3 length is 12 residues. Trimming cost V 8 bases and J 4 bases, with 11 bases left between them.

This CDR3 is CASGRRDQETQYF. The DNA for the CDR3 is TGTGCCAGCGGACGACGGGACCAAGAGACCCAGTACTTC. The chain is built from TRBV12-3 or TRBV12-4 and TRBJ2-5; D uncertain. Trimming removed 8 bases at V and 0 bases at J, with 10 bases between. The CDR3 sequence is 13 residues long.

The chain carries TRBV18 and TRBJ2-3; no clear D. The V gene lost 3 bases and the J gene lost 11 bases, with 9 bases spanning the gap. Germline CDR1 and CDR2: KGHSH and LQKENI. The CDR3 spans 11 residues. The DNA for the CDR3 is TGTGCCAGCTCACCCTCCGAGTGGCAGTATTTT. It is translated as CASSPSEWQYF.

This chain uses TRBV11-2 with TRBJ2-1; 9 bases are shared with TRBD1. Looked up from germline, CDR1 is SGHAT and CDR2 is FQNNGV. This CDR3 is built from 17 residues. V lost 3 bases and J lost 6; bases outside the gene matches: 12. The CDR3 DNA sequence: TGTGCCAGCAGCTTCACACCCGGGACAGGGAACTCCAATGAGCAGTTCTTC. Protein: CASSFTPGTGNSNEQFF.

CDR3 amino acids: CSARQGDYGYTF. In DNA, the CDR3 is TGCAGCGCCCGACAGGGAGACTATGGCTACACCTTC. The chain couples TRBV29-1 to TRBJ1-2; the match to TRBD1 covers 7 bases. This CDR3 has 12 residues. Per the germline V gene, CDR1 is SQVTM and CDR2 is ANQGSEA. Trimming cost V 7 bases and J 3 bases; bases outside gene matches: 5.

The chain carries TRBV7-2 and TRBJ2-1; no clear D gene. The V and J ends lost 4 bases and 8 bases respectively, with 12 bases between them. Germline V gives CDR1 SGHTA, CDR2 FQGNSA. This CDR3 contains 13 residues. The CDR3, as DNA: TGTGCCAGCAGCTCCCGAAACCGGGATGAGCAGTTCTTC. This gives the protein CASSSRNRDEQFF.

This sequence joins TRBV19 and TRBJ2-7, with D perhaps assigned TRBD1 or TRBD2 (6 bases each). V was trimmed by 2 bases and J by 2 bases, leaving 10 bases between them. The CDR3 spans 14 residues. Germline CDR1 LNHDA, CDR2 SQIVND (reference sequence). CDR3 coding DNA: TGTGCCAGTAGTATATGGGGGGCAACCTACGAGCAGTACTTC. Its protein is CASSIWGATYEQYF.

Only one count was recorded for this clonotype. CDR3 nucleotide sequence: TGTGCCAGCAGCTCCATGCTTGAGACGGTCTATGGCTACACCTTC. This translates into CASSSMLETVYGYTF. The chain employs TRBV5-4 and TRBJ1-2; D remains unclear. The CDR3 is 15 residues long. Germline loops: CDR1 SGHNT, CDR2 YYREEE (reference sequence). Trimming removed 3 bases from V and 4 bases from J, with 16 bases in between.

The V gene is TRBV18, the J gene TRBJ2-2, with 11 bases aligning to TRBD1. Germline-derived CDR1 and CDR2 are KGHSH and LQKENI. CDR3 size: 15 residues. The J segment lost 4 bases and the V segment lost 8 bases, leaving 6 bases of the junction unmatched. The CDR3, as DNA: TGTGCCAGCCCCAGGACAGGGGGCCTCACCGGGGAGCTGTTTTTT. It encodes CASPRTGGLTGELFF.

The V gene is TRBV20-1, the J gene TRBJ1-1; D ambiguous. This CDR3 is 13 amino acids long. The germline V and J ends were trimmed by 6 bases and 5 bases, with 16 bases remaining between them. CDR1 and CDR2 from the germline V gene are DFQATT and SNEGSKA (reference sequence). Written as DNA, the CDR3 is TGCAGTGCCGTTAGACTAAAAGGGACTGAAGCTTTCTTT. It encodes CSAVRLKGTEAFF.

The chain recombines TRBV4-2 with TRBJ1-1; maybe TRBD1 (6 bases). The CDR3 runs to 16 residues. V was pared by 0 bases and J by 1 base, with 12 bases between. Germline lookup yields CDR1 LGHNA and CDR2 YNFKEQ. CDR3 DNA sequence: TGTGCCAGCAGCCAAGATGGGGGCAGGGGGAACACTGAAGCTTTCTTT. The encoded protein is CASSQDGGRGNTEAFF.

This chain connects TRBV12-3 or TRBV12-4 to TRBJ2-7; D unresolved. The CDR3 totals 13 residues. The V gene lost 1 base and the J gene lost 0 bases, with 4 bases spanning the gap. The CDR3 here is CASSLVASYEQYF. The CDR3 DNA reads as TGTGCCAGCAGTTTAGTAGCCTCCTACGAGCAGTACTTC.

J is TRBJ2-3 and V is TRBV29-1, with D maybe TRBD2 (6 bases). CDR3 length: 16 amino acids. Trimming pared 4 bases from V and 1 base from J, leaving 18 bases between. In germline, CDR1 is SQVTM, CDR2 ANQGSEA. This CDR3 is CSVVLGAGSRTDTQYF. The CDR3 DNA follows: TGCAGCGTTGTTTTAGGGGCGGGGAGCCGCACAGATACGCAGTATTTT.

The CDR3 reads CASSPQTANYGYTF. CDR3 DNA: TGTGCCAGCAGCCCGCAGACAGCTAACTATGGCTACACCTTC. This chain links TRBV7-2 with TRBJ1-2, with D tentatively TRBD1 (5 bases). The V and J ends lost 5 bases and 0 bases respectively, with 10 bases between them. Germline loops: CDR1 SGHTA, CDR2 FQGNSA. The CDR3 length is 14 residues.

The CDR3 sequence is CASSVRTTGGALNEQYF. The CDR3 DNA is TGTGCCAGCAGTGTCAGGACCACAGGGGGCGCTTTGAACGAGCAGTACTTC. The rearrangement links TRBV2 to TRBJ2-7, with TRBD1 matching over 9 bases. Germline V gene data show CDR1 as SNHLY and CDR2 as FYNNEI. J gave up 5 bases and V 4 bases, and 15 bases lay outside the gene matches. This CDR3 contains 17 residues.

The CDR3 loop reads CASSPSPGFTDTQYF. For the CDR3, the DNA is TGTGCCAGCAGCCCCTCTCCGGGTTTCACAGATACGCAGTATTTT. The chain joins TRBV7-2 to TRBJ2-3, with D unclear. The CDR3 loop spans 15 amino acids. V was pared by 5 bases and J by 2 bases, with 14 bases between. Germline V CDR1 and CDR2: SGHTA, FQGNSA.

This sequence joins TRBV25-1 and TRBJ1-1; the D is unclear. Between the trimmed V and J ends, which lost 1 base and 1 base, there was a span of 10 bases. The CDR3 has 15 amino acids. CDR1 is MGHDK and CDR2 is SYGVNS in the germline V gene. CDR3 sequence: CASSEFGSTNTEAFF. In nucleotides, the CDR3 is TGTGCCAGCAGTGAATTCGGCAGTACGAACACTGAAGCTTTCTTT.

J is TRBJ2-2 and V is TRBV30; unclear D gene. The CDR3 runs to 13 residues. Germline CDR1 reads GTSNPN; CDR2 reads SVGIG (reference sequence). V lost 0 bases and J lost 7, with 9 bases in between. CDR3: CAWSVQERGELFF. DNA of the CDR3: TGTGCCTGGAGTGTACAAGAGCGCGGGGAGCTGTTTTTT.

This clonotype is a singleton in its sample. The chain joins TRBV10-3 to TRBJ2-3, with D possibly matching TRBD1 (6 bases). Trimming pared 5 bases from V and 2 bases from J, leaving 11 bases between. The CDR3 covers 14 residues. CDR1 ENHRY and CDR2 SYGVKD come from the germline V gene. The DNA for the CDR3 is TGTGCCATCAGTCAAGGACAGAACACAGATACGCAGTATTTT. It codes for CAISQGQNTDTQYF.